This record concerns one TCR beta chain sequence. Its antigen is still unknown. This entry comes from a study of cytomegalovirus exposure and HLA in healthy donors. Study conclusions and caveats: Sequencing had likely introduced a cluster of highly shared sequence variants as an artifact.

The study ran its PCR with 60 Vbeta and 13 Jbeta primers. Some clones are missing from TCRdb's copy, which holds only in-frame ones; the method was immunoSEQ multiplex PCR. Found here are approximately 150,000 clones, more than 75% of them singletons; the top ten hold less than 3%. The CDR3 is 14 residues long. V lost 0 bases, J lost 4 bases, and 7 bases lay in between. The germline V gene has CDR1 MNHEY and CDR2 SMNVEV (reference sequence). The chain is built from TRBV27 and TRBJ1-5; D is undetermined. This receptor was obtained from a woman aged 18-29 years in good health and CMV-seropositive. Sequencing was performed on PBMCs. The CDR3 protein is CASSLSRGNQPQHF. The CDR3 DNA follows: TGTGCCAGCAGTTTATCCAGAGGGAATCAGCCCCAGCATTTT.